These T cell receptor beta chains were read from a single sample in a study of OX40 agonist ivuxolimab in advanced cancers. Sequencing was performed with immunoSEQ multiplex PCR; in TCRdb, only in-frame clones are kept and a portion is missing. The sample lists 60,000 to 75,000 clones, nearly 90% occurring once. Sequencing was performed on CD4+ or CD8+ T cells sorted from blood, taken in a trial of the OX40 agonist ivuxolimab. The receptors were gathered from an adult with an advanced solid tumor such as melanoma, head and neck, liver or kidney cancer. The CDR3 runs from the conserved cysteine through the conserved F or W. The order of the fields is V gene, clone size, J gene, CDR3 protein. Where a row states a size, it is once, few, many or the class of an expanded clone; other rows omit it.

V gene: TRBV5-1; clone size: once; J gene: TRBJ2-5; CDR3 protein: CASSLAPSGGALETQYF
V gene: TRBV28; clone size: NA; J gene: TRBJ1-5; CDR3 protein: CASSLTGGYQPQHF
V gene: TRBV28; clone size: NA; J gene: TRBJ2-3; CDR3 protein: CASSLAGGADTQYF
V gene: TRBV5-4; clone size: NA; J gene: TRBJ2-7; CDR3 protein: CASSGGRTGQYEQYF
V gene: TRBV29-1; clone size: NA; J gene: TRBJ1-1; CDR3 protein: CSVDSLMNTEAFF
V gene: TRBV6-1; clone size: NA; J gene: TRBJ2-1; CDR3 protein: CASSTNDRTYNEQFF
V gene: TRBV18; clone size: NA; J gene: TRBJ1-2; CDR3 protein: CASSPTQGASHGYTF
V gene: TRBV4-2; clone size: NA; J gene: TRBJ2-5; CDR3 protein: CASSQSRTSGLGETQYF
V gene: TRBV19; clone size: NA; J gene: TRBJ2-5; CDR3 protein: CASSPALTSGRRVGTQYF
V gene: TRBV6-5; clone size: few; J gene: TRBJ1-2; CDR3 protein: CASRSANYGYTF
V gene: TRBV6-5; clone size: NA; J gene: TRBJ2-7; CDR3 protein: CASSYRGTGLYEQYF
V gene: TRBV28; clone size: NA; J gene: TRBJ1-1; CDR3 protein: CASSLHPWEAFF
V gene: TRBV5-1; clone size: NA; J gene: TRBJ2-7; CDR3 protein: CASSTGTSGSYEQYF
V gene: TRBV7-2; clone size: NA; J gene: TRBJ1-2; CDR3 protein: CASSLEAGDYGYTF
V gene: TRBV30; clone size: NA; J gene: TRBJ1-1; CDR3 protein: CAWSSDGGAFF
V gene: TRBV19; clone size: once; J gene: TRBJ1-4; CDR3 protein: CASSIRTGKNEKLFF
V gene: TRBV6-6; clone size: NA; J gene: TRBJ2-7; CDR3 protein: CASSYKELRDRQYF
V gene: TRBV6-1; clone size: few; J gene: TRBJ2-7; CDR3 protein: CASSSTGLYEQYF
V gene: TRBV10-2; clone size: NA; J gene: TRBJ1-1; CDR3 protein: CASSLQGNTEAFF
V gene: TRBV5-8; clone size: once; J gene: TRBJ1-5; CDR3 protein: CASSSREGNQPQHF
V gene: TRBV11-2; clone size: NA; J gene: TRBJ2-1; CDR3 protein: CASSPGAGTYNEQFF
V gene: TRBV6-1; clone size: NA; J gene: TRBJ2-7; CDR3 protein: CASSTILDSYEQYF
V gene: TRBV6-4; clone size: NA; J gene: TRBJ2-1; CDR3 protein: CASSDSIPGANFYNEQFF
V gene: TRBV28; clone size: NA; J gene: TRBJ1-1; CDR3 protein: CASSFLGQVAFF
V gene: TRBV7-2; clone size: NA; J gene: TRBJ2-7; CDR3 protein: CASSRTGATYEQYF
V gene: TRBV19; clone size: NA; J gene: TRBJ1-2; CDR3 protein: CASSSRETPTGQLVNYGYTF
V gene: TRBV9; clone size: NA; J gene: TRBJ2-2; CDR3 protein: CASSVDQVGGGNTGELFF
V gene: TRBV11-3; clone size: NA; J gene: TRBJ2-1; CDR3 protein: CASSLVGGITHNEQFF
V gene: TRBV6-5; clone size: NA; J gene: TRBJ2-3; CDR3 protein: CASSYRGDTDTQYF
V gene: TRBV27; clone size: NA; J gene: TRBJ1-4; CDR3 protein: CASSRDRGREKLFF
V gene: TRBV5-1; clone size: few; J gene: TRBJ1-6; CDR3 protein: CASSLDRNSPLHF
V gene: TRBV6-1; clone size: NA; J gene: TRBJ2-5; CDR3 protein: CASSEGHTTWETQYF
V gene: TRBV11-2; clone size: NA; J gene: TRBJ2-2; CDR3 protein: CASSLTTNTGELFF
V gene: TRBV5-5; clone size: medium-sized; J gene: TRBJ1-1; CDR3 protein: CASSVNSNTEAFF
V gene: TRBV2; clone size: NA; J gene: TRBJ2-1; CDR3 protein: CASMDGLAGFNEQFF
V gene: TRBV7-9; clone size: NA; J gene: TRBJ1-3; CDR3 protein: CASSLTGTGAFSGNTIYF
V gene: TRBV6-5; clone size: NA; J gene: TRBJ2-7; CDR3 protein: CASSYATSGRHEQYF
V gene: TRBV9; clone size: NA; J gene: TRBJ1-1; CDR3 protein: CASSSPAGVNTEAFF
V gene: TRBV7-3; clone size: NA; J gene: TRBJ2-2; CDR3 protein: CASSLQAGVGGELFF
V gene: TRBV7-9; clone size: NA; J gene: TRBJ1-6; CDR3 protein: CASSGQGSSYNSPLHF
V gene: TRBV28; clone size: NA; J gene: TRBJ1-1; CDR3 protein: CASSFPQGAPLLNTEAFF
V gene: TRBV29-1; clone size: NA; J gene: TRBJ1-5; CDR3 protein: CSVGDNQPRHF
V gene: TRBV7-2; clone size: NA; J gene: TRBJ1-5; CDR3 protein: CASSLYNQPQHF
V gene: TRBV11-2; clone size: NA; J gene: TRBJ2-5; CDR3 protein: CASSFGTRETQYF
V gene: TRBV11-2; clone size: NA; J gene: TRBJ2-7; CDR3 protein: CASSLGLAGGEQYF
V gene: TRBV7-2; clone size: NA; J gene: TRBJ1-4; CDR3 protein: CASSLVGFGGLRLFF
V gene: TRBV6-5; clone size: few; J gene: TRBJ1-5; CDR3 protein: CASTMDGNQPQHF